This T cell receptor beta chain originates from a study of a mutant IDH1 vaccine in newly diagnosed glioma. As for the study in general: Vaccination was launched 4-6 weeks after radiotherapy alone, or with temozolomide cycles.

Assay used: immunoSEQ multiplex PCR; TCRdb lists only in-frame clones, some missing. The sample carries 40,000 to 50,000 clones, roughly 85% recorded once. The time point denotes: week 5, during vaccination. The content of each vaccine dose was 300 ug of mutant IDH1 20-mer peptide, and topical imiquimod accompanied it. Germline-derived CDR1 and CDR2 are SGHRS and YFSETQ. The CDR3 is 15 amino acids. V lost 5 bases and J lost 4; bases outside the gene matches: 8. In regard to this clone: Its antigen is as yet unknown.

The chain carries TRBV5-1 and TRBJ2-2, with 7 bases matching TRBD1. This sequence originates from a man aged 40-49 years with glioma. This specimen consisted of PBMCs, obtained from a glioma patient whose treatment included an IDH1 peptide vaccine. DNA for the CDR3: TGCGCCAGCAGATATGACAGGGCGGGCACCGGGGAGCTGTTTTTT. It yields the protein CASRYDRAGTGELFF.